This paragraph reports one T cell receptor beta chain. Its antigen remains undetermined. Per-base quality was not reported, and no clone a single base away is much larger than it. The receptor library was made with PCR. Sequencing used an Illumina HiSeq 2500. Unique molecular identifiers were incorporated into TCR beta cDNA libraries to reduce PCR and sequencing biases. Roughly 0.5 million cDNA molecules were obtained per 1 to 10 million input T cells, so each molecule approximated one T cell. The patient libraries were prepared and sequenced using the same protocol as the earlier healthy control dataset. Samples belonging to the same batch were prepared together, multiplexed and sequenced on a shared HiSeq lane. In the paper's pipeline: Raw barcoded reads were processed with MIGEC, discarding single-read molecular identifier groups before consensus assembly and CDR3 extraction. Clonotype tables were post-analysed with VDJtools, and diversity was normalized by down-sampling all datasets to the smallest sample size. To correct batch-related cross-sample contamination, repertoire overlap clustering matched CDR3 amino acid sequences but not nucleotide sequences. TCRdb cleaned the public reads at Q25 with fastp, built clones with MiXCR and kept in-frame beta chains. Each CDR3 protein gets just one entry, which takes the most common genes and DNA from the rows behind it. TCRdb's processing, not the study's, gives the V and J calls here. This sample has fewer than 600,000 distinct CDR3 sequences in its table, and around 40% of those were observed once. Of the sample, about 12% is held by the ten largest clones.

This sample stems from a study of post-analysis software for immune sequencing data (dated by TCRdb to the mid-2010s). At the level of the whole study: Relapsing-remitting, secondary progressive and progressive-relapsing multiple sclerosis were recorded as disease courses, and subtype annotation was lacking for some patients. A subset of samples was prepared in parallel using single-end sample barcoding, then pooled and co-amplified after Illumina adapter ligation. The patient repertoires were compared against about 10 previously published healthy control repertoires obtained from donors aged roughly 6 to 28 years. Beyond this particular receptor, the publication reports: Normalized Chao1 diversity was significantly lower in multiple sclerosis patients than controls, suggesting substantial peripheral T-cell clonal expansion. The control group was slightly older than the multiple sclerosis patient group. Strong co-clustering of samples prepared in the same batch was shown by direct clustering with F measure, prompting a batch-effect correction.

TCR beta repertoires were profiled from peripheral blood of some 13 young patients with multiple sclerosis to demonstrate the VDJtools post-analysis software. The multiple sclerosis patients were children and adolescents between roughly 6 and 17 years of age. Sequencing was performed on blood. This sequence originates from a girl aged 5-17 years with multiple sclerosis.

DNA sequence: TGTGCCAGCAGCTCACAGGGCTCCGGTATATACGAGCAGTACTTC. Translated, it gives CASSSQGSGIYEQYF. Here the chain combines TRBV7-2 and TRBJ2-7; TRBD1 is a weak D gene call, 6 bases matching. Relative to germline, V is 4 bases shorter and J is 4 bases shorter, with 17 bases between their ends. In the germline V gene, CDR1 corresponds to SGHTA and CDR2 to FQGNSA. The CDR3 has 15 amino acids, counting the end cysteine and phenylalanine. The retained sequence is limited to the CDR3, 45 bases, with the frame set at the first base.